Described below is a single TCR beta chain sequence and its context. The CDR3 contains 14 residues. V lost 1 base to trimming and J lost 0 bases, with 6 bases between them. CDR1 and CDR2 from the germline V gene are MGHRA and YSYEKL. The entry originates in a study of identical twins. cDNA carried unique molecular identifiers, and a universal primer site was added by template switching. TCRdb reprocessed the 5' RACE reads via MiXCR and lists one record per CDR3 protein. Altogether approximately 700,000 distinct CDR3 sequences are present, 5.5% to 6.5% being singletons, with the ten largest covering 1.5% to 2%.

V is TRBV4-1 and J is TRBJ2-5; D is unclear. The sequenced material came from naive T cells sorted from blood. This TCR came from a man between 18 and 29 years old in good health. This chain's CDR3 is CASSQGAYQETQYF. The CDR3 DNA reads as TGCGCCAGCAGCCAAGGGGCGTACCAAGAGACCCAGTACTTC.